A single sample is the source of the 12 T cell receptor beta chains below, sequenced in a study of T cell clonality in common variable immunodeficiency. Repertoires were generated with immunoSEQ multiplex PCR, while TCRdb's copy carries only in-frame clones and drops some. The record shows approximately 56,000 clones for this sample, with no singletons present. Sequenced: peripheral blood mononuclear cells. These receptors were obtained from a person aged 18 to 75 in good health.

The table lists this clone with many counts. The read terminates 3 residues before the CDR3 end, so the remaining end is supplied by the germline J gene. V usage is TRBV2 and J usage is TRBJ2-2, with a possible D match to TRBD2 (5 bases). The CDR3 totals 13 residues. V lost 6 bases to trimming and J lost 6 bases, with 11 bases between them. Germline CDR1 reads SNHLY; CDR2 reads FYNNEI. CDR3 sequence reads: CASRASQAGELFF. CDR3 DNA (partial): TGTGCCAGCAGAGCTAGCCAGGCCGGGGAG.

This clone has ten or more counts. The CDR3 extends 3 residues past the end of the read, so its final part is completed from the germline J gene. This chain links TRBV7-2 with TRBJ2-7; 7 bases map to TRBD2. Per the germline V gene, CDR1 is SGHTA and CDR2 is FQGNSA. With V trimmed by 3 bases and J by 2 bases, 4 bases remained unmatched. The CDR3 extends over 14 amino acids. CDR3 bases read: TGTGCCAGCAGCTTCGGGGGGTTGACCTACGAG. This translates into CASSFGGLTYE. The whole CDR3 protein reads CASSFGGLTYEQYF.

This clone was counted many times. The CDR3: CSANGVSYEQYF. The CDR3 bases that were read are TGCAGTGCTAACGGGGTCTCCTACGAG. The chain carries TRBV20-1 and TRBJ2-7; D might be TRBD2 (5 bases). Read sequence stops 3 residues before the CDR3 end, and the germline J gene provides the missing end. From germline, CDR1 is DFQATT and CDR2 SNEGSKA (reference sequence). The CDR3 spans 12 residues. Between the trimmed V and J ends, which lost 4 bases and 0 bases, there was a span of 7 bases.

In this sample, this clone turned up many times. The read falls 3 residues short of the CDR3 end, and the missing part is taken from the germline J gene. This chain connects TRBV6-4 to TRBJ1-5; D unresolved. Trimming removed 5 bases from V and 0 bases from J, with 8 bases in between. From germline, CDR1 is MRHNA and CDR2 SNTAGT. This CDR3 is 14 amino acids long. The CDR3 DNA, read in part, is TGTGCCAGCAGTCTACAGCATAGCAATCAGCCC. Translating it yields CASSLQHSNQP. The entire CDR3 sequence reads CASSLQHSNQPQHF.

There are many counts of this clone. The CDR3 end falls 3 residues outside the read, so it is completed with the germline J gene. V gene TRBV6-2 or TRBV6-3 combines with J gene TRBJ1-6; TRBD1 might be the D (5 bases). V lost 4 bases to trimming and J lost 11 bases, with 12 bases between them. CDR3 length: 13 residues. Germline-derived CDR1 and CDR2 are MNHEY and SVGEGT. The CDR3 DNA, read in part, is TGTGCCAGCAGTTCCCGGACATTCACACCC. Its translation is CASSSRTFTP. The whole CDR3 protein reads CASSSRTFTPLHF.

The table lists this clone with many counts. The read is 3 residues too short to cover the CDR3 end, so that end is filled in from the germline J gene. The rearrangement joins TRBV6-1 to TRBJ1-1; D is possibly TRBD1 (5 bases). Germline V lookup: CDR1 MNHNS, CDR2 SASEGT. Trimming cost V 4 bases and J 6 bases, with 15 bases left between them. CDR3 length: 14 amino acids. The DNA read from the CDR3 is TGTGCCAGCAGTGCCGGGACCCAGCGGGCTGAA. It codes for CASSAGTQRAE. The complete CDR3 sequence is CASSAGTQRAEAFF.

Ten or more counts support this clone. CDR3 DNA (partial): TGCAGCCCTGGACAGGGGGAGACC. Protein: CSPGQGET. In full, the CDR3 reads CSPGQGETQYF. The rearrangement uses TRBV20-1 and TRBJ2-5; 9 nucleotides line up with TRBD1. The read terminates 3 residues before the CDR3 end, so the remaining end is supplied by the germline J gene. CDR3 length: 11 residues. Germline V CDR1 and CDR2: DFQATT, SNEGSKA (reference sequence).

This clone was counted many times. The part of the CDR3 DNA that was read is TGCGCCAGCAGACCGGGACTAGCGGGAATTGAG. This sequence encodes CASRPGLAGIE. The whole CDR3 is CASRPGLAGIEQFF. The V and J genes are TRBV5-1 and TRBJ2-1; 13 nucleotides line up with TRBD2. The DNA ends 3 residues before the CDR3 does, and the rest of the CDR3 is filled in from the germline J gene. With V trimmed by 5 bases and J by 9 bases, 5 bases remained unmatched. The CDR3 contains 14 residues. Germline values: CDR1 SGHRS, CDR2 YFSETQ.

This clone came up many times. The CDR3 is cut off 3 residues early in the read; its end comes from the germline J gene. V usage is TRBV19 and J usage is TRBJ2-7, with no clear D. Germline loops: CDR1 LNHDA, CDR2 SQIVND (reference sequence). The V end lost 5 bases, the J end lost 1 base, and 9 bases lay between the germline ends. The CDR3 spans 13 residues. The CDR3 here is CASSASRSYEQYF. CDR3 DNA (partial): TGTGCCAGTAGTGCCAGCAGGTCCTACGAG.

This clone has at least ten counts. CDR3 amino acids: CASSIDHTDTQYF. CDR3 bases read: TGTGCCAGTAGTATAGATCATACAGATACG. The chain recombines TRBV19 with TRBJ2-3, with D uncertain. The CDR3 end is not reached by the read, which stops 3 residues before it; the germline J gene fills it in. The germline V gene encodes CDR1 LNHDA and CDR2 SQIVND (reference sequence). CDR3 length: 13 amino acids. Trimming removed 0 bases from V and 3 bases from J, with 4 bases in between. The variable domain in full, completed from reference TRBV19 and TRBJ2-3, reads DGGITQSPKYLFRKEGQNVTLSCEQNLNHDAMYWYRQDPGQGLRLIYYSQIVNDFQKGDIAEGYSVSREKKESFPLTVTSAQKNPTAFYLCASSIDHTDTQYFGPGTRLTVL.

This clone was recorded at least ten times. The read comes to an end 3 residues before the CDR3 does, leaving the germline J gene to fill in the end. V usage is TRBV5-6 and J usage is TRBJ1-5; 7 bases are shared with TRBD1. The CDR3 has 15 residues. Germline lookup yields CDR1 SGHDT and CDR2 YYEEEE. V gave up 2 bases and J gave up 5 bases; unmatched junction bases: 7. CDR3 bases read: TGTGCCAGCAGCTTTAACAGGGGCGGAGATCAGCCC. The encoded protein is CASSFNRGGDQP. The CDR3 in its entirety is CASSFNRGGDQPQHF.

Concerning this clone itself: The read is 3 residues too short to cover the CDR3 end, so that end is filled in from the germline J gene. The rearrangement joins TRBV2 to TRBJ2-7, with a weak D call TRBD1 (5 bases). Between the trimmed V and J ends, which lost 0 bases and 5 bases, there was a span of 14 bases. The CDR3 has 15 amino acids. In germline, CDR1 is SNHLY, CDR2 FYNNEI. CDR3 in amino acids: CASSEARTGRDEQYF. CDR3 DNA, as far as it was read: TGTGCCAGCAGTGAAGCACGCACAGGTAGAGACGAG.